This T cell receptor beta chain was sequenced for a study of blood T cell repertoires in COVID-19. Study-wide background: Samples came from the United States, Italy and Spain, spanning acute and convalescent COVID-19. PBMCs, B-cell-depleted T cells, or T cells provided the cDNA or gDNA that made up the material.

Germline V gives CDR1 MNHEY, CDR2 SMNVEV (reference sequence). The CDR3 spans 13 residues. V lost 5 bases to trimming and J lost 8 bases, with 15 bases between them. In the study's own analysis: Estimation of nucleated cell counts was performed using reference gene primer amplification. Clones were sequenced by immunoSEQ multiplex PCR, and TCRdb holds only the in-frame ones, with some missing. The DNA gave D and trimming, while V, J and clone size come from that table. The repertoire holds about 50,000 clones, with about 90% as singletons. The chain couples TRBV27 to TRBJ1-2; D is possibly TRBD1 (6 bases). The receptor was isolated from a human donor in a cohort sampled during active COVID-19. The source material was peripheral blood. The CDR3: CASSPGQLPGYTF. The CDR3 nucleotides read TGTGCCAGCAGTCCCGGACAGTTACCGGGCTACACCTTC.